A selection of T cell receptor beta chains follows, all from one sample in a study of blood T cell repertoires in COVID-19. Assay: immunoSEQ multiplex PCR; the TCRdb copy retains only in-frame clones and omits some. The sample lists roughly 410,000 clones, approximately 90% occurring once. The sequenced sample consisted of peripheral blood. Receptor source: a middle-aged woman with COVID-19, enrolled during active disease. Both conserved end residues are part of each CDR3. A D gene is named only where the DNA matches it firmly. Clone size is shown for a subset of rows, as once, few, many or a class of expanded clone.

abundance: -; d_gene: -; v_gene: TRBV18; j_gene: TRBJ1-5; CDR3nt: TGTGCCAGCTCACCACCTGGGGGGCAGCCCCAGCATTTT; CDR3aa: CASSPPGGQPQHF
abundance: -; d_gene: -; v_gene: TRBV12-2; j_gene: TRBJ1-2; CDR3nt: TGTGCAAGTCGCCGCGGCAGGGGGCGCCTTTGTGGCTACACCTTC; CDR3aa: CASRRGRGRLCGYTF
abundance: -; d_gene: TRBD1; v_gene: TRBV30; j_gene: TRBJ2-5; CDR3nt: TGTGCCTGGAATACAGGGGTGGGAGAGACCCAGTACTTC; CDR3aa: CAWNTGVGETQYF
abundance: once; d_gene: TRBD1; v_gene: TRBV5-1; j_gene: TRBJ1-1; CDR3nt: TGCGCCAGCAGCTTGCGGACAGGGGGTAGTGAAGCTTTCTTT; CDR3aa: CASSLRTGGSEAFF
abundance: -; d_gene: -; v_gene: TRBV4-3; j_gene: TRBJ1-5; CDR3nt: TGCGCCAGCAGCCAAGGTACCAACTACAATCAGCCCCAGCATTTT; CDR3aa: CASSQGTNYNQPQHF
abundance: once; d_gene: -; v_gene: TRBV30; j_gene: TRBJ1-3; CDR3nt: TGTGCCTGGAGTCTAGAGTTTAGCTCTGGAAACACCATATATTTT; CDR3aa: CAWSLEFSSGNTIYF
abundance: -; d_gene: -; v_gene: TRBV7-2; j_gene: TRBJ2-3; CDR3nt: TGTGCCAGCAGCGGGGGCCCAGGAGGCACAGATACGCAGTATTTT; CDR3aa: CASSGGPGGTDTQYF
abundance: -; d_gene: -; v_gene: TRBV12-3/TRBV12-4; j_gene: TRBJ2-7; CDR3nt: TGTGCCAGCAGTTTAACGCTCGGCGAGCAGTACTTC; CDR3aa: CASSLTLGEQYF
abundance: -; d_gene: TRBD1; v_gene: TRBV7-2; j_gene: TRBJ1-6; CDR3nt: TGTGCCAGCAGCACACGGACAGGACGGTTCAATTCACCCCTCCACTTT; CDR3aa: CASSTRTGRFNSPLHF
abundance: -; d_gene: -; v_gene: TRBV5-1; j_gene: TRBJ1-6; CDR3nt: TGCGCCAGCAGCTTGGGAGCAGGGAATTCACCCCTCCACTTT; CDR3aa: CASSLGAGNSPLHF
abundance: -; d_gene: -; v_gene: TRBV7-2; j_gene: TRBJ2-1; CDR3nt: TGTGCCAGCAGCCGAGGACAGCTCGAGCAGTTCTTC; CDR3aa: CASSRGQLEQFF
abundance: -; d_gene: -; v_gene: TRBV28; j_gene: TRBJ1-5; CDR3nt: TGTGCCAGCAGCCTAACAGGGTATCAGCCCCAGCATTTT; CDR3aa: CASSLTGYQPQHF
abundance: -; d_gene: TRBD2; v_gene: TRBV3-1/TRBV3-2; j_gene: TRBJ2-1; CDR3nt: TGTGCCAGCAGCGGACCGGGACTAGCGGGAGAAGGTGGTGAGCAGTTCTTC; CDR3aa: CASSGPGLAGEGGEQFF
abundance: once; d_gene: TRBD1; v_gene: TRBV18; j_gene: TRBJ2-7; CDR3nt: TGTGCCAGCTCACCCTTGGACAGGGGTTTGGGCACCTACGAGCAGTACTTC; CDR3aa: CASSPLDRGLGTYEQYF
abundance: -; d_gene: TRBD1; v_gene: TRBV19; j_gene: TRBJ1-1; CDR3nt: TGTGCCAGTAGGACCGGACAGGGCGCTGAAGCTTTCTTT; CDR3aa: CASRTGQGAEAFF
abundance: once; d_gene: TRBD1; v_gene: TRBV28; j_gene: TRBJ2-7; CDR3nt: TGTGCCAGCAGTTTTTCCGGGACAGGAGCCCACGAGCAGTACTTC; CDR3aa: CASSFSGTGAHEQYF
abundance: -; d_gene: -; v_gene: TRBV30; j_gene: TRBJ1-1; CDR3nt: TGTGCCTGGAGTGTATTGGTGACAGGCAGTCCTGAAGCTTTCTTT; CDR3aa: CAWSVLVTGSPEAFF
abundance: -; d_gene: -; v_gene: TRBV5-1; j_gene: TRBJ1-1; CDR3nt: TGCGCCAGCACCCCGGGGGGAAGTGGGGACACTGAAGCTTTCTTT; CDR3aa: CASTPGGSGDTEAFF
abundance: -; d_gene: -; v_gene: TRBV19; j_gene: TRBJ1-4; CDR3nt: TGTGCCAGTAGTATGCCACAGGGCCCCAGGGGAAAACTGTTTTTT; CDR3aa: CASSMPQGPRGKLFF
abundance: -; d_gene: -; v_gene: TRBV7-9; j_gene: TRBJ1-3; CDR3nt: TGTGCCAGCAGCCTCGACAGAGGAGCCGCCTCTGGAAACACCATATATTTT; CDR3aa: CASSLDRGAASGNTIYF
abundance: -; d_gene: -; v_gene: TRBV5-1; j_gene: TRBJ1-4; CDR3nt: TGCGCCAGCAGCTTGACGATGCGAAGTGCTTCAACTAATGAAAAACTGTTTTTT; CDR3aa: CASSLTMRSASTNEKLFF
abundance: -; d_gene: -; v_gene: TRBV12-3/TRBV12-4; j_gene: TRBJ1-5; CDR3nt: TGTGCCAGCAGTTTCGGGACGGGACAACAGCATTTT; CDR3aa: CASSFGTGQQHF
abundance: -; d_gene: -; v_gene: TRBV9; j_gene: TRBJ2-2; CDR3nt: TGTGCCAGCAGCGTAGAGAAGGACAGTCGGAACACCGGGGAGCTGTTTTTT; CDR3aa: CASSVEKDSRNTGELFF
abundance: -; d_gene: TRBD1; v_gene: TRBV7-2; j_gene: TRBJ1-5; CDR3nt: TGTGCCAGCAGCTCGGGGACAGGGGGTCAGCCCCAGCATTTT; CDR3aa: CASSSGTGGQPQHF
abundance: -; d_gene: -; v_gene: TRBV27; j_gene: TRBJ1-5; CDR3nt: TGTGCCAGCAGTCTCGGGTTGCGCAATCAGCCCCAGCATTTT; CDR3aa: CASSLGLRNQPQHF
abundance: -; d_gene: TRBD1; v_gene: TRBV27; j_gene: TRBJ1-5; CDR3nt: TGTGCCAGCAGTTTATCGACAGGGGTCAATCAGCCCCAGCATTTT; CDR3aa: CASSLSTGVNQPQHF
abundance: -; d_gene: -; v_gene: TRBV7-9; j_gene: TRBJ1-6; CDR3nt: TGTGCCAGCAGCTCCGAACAGTATTCACCCCTCCACTTT; CDR3aa: CASSSEQYSPLHF
abundance: few; d_gene: TRBD1; v_gene: TRBV28; j_gene: TRBJ1-4; CDR3nt: TGTGCCAGCAGTTTACCCGGGACAGGGACCGAAAAACTGTTTTTT; CDR3aa: CASSLPGTGTEKLFF
abundance: -; d_gene: TRBD1; v_gene: TRBV29-1; j_gene: TRBJ1-2; CDR3nt: TGCAGCGTTGAGGGGACAGCCCGTAACTATGGCTACACCTTC; CDR3aa: CSVEGTARNYGYTF